The clone carrying this T cell receptor beta chain was observed a single time. This sample was taken from a study of blood T cell repertoires in COVID-19. Study-level information: Samples of COVID-19 (acute and convalescent) were obtained from the United States, Italy and Spain. PBMCs, B-cell-depleted T cells, or T cells were the source of the cDNA or gDNA that made up the material.

The CDR3 length is 15 residues. CDR1 is SNHLY and CDR2 is FYNNEI in the germline V gene. V gave up 4 bases and J gave up 10 bases; unmatched junction bases: 8. Original analysis: Counts of nucleated cells, estimated from reference gene primer amplification, were obtained. Assay: immunoSEQ multiplex PCR; the TCRdb copy retains only in-frame clones and omits some. V and J calls and clone size follow that table, whereas D and trimming were derived from the DNA. The table shows 150,000 to 200,000 clones, with roughly 86% occurring only once. The chain is built from TRBV2 and TRBJ2-1; TRBD2 matches at 12 bases. Input material: peripheral blood. The sequence was collected from a middle-aged man with active or convalescent COVID-19. CDR3 sequence: CASSVSSGGAGEQFF. CDR3 bases: TGTGCCAGCAGTGTGTCTAGCGGGGGGGCGGGAGAGCAGTTCTTC.